Below are 18 T cell receptor beta chains sequenced from a single sample in a study of T cell responses to AZD1222 COVID-19 vaccine (dated by TCRdb to about 2021). Libraries were made using the immunoSEQ multiplex PCR assay. As stored in TCRdb, this immuneACCESS dataset retains in-frame rearrangements with V and J assigned. A fraction of the clones does not appear; measured against another copy, unresolved V genes explain less than half of the discrepancy, and the remainder lacks a known reason. The sample includes about 150,000 clones, with 91% observed a single time. The ten largest clones represent approximately 1.5% of the sample. The time point label on this specimen signifies: baseline before first vaccination. Here the sequenced sample was peripheral blood, taken on day 0 of AZD1222 vaccination. The receptors derive from an adult in good health.

CDR3: CASSLWSLQGASNEKLFF. CDR3 nucleotide sequence: TGTGCCAGCAGTTTATGGAGCCTACAGGGGGCCTCTAATGAAAAACTGTTTTTT. V is TRBV28 and J is TRBJ1-4; 9 bases map to TRBD1. The junction had 8 bases not matched to a gene; V was cut back by 0 bases and J by 3 bases. This CDR3 has 18 residues. Germline loops: CDR1 MDHEN, CDR2 SYDVKM.

The rearrangement uses TRBV7-6 and TRBJ1-2; perhaps TRBD1 as D (5 bases). The V gene lost 3 bases and the J gene lost 6 bases, with 11 bases spanning the gap. This CDR3 is built from 13 residues. Germline-derived CDR1 and CDR2 are SGHVS and FNYEAQ. The CDR3 DNA reads TGTGCCAGCAGCTTCCTAGGGGTACATGGCTACACCTTC. Residues: CASSFLGVHGYTF.

The V and J genes are TRBV28 and TRBJ1-1, with 8 bases identical to TRBD1. The ends lost 3 bases at V and 6 bases at J; junction bases unmatched: 9. CDR1 and CDR2 from the germline V gene are MDHEN and SYDVKM. CDR3 length: 15 residues. The CDR3 region is CASSFSGTGIPEAFF. In DNA, the CDR3 is TGTGCCAGCAGTTTTAGCGGGACAGGTATTCCTGAAGCTTTCTTT.

The chain recombines TRBV2 with TRBJ1-6; D perhaps matches TRBD1 (6 bases). V lost 2 bases to trimming and J lost 7 bases, with 9 bases between them. This CDR3 region has 14 residues. Germline V gene lookup returns CDR1 SNHLY and CDR2 FYNNEI. CDR3: CASSESRGNSPLHF. CDR3 nucleotide sequence: TGTGCCAGCAGTGAATCCAGGGGAAATTCACCCCTCCACTTT.

Written as DNA, the CDR3 is TGTGCCAGCAGCGTAGAGTCCTATTCCGGCGGGCCGCAGTATTTT. It codes for CASSVESYSGGPQYF. The rearrangement joins TRBV9 to TRBJ2-3; possible D gene TRBD2, 5 bases. V dropped 0 bases and J dropped 10 bases, with 18 bases sitting between them. In germline, CDR1 is SGDLS, CDR2 YYNGEE. This CDR3 contains 15 residues.

This rearrangement joins TRBV30 to TRBJ1-3; 8 bases are shared with TRBD1. CDR3 length equals 12 residues. From germline, CDR1 is GTSNPN and CDR2 SVGIG (reference sequence). The V segment lost 8 bases and the J segment 4 bases; nucleotides outside the gene matches: 4. CDR3 loop: CAGDRGGNTIYF. CDR3 coding DNA: TGTGCCGGAGACAGGGGAGGAAACACCATATATTTT.

The rearrangement uses TRBV3-1 (or the pseudogene TRBV3-2) and TRBJ1-6, with D unclear. Germline V CDR1 and CDR2: LGHDT, YNNKEL (reference sequence). The CDR3 has 13 amino acids. Trimming pared 0 bases from V and 7 bases from J, leaving 4 bases between. The CDR3 sequence is CASSQDTNSPLHF. CDR3 nucleotide sequence: TGTGCCAGCAGCCAAGATACAAATTCACCCCTCCACTTT.

The chain employs TRBV10-3 and TRBJ2-1, with 7 bases aligning to TRBD2. V trimming: 0 bases; J trimming: 4 bases; junction bases outside the gene matches: 6. The CDR3 extends over 16 amino acids. CDR1 is ENHRY and CDR2 is SYGVKD in the germline V gene. The CDR3 DNA sequence: TGTGCCATCAGTGAGTCTATGGCGGGAGAGTACAATGAGCAGTTCTTC. It specifies CAISESMAGEYNEQFF.

The table lists this clone with a count of one. As DNA, the CDR3 is TGTGCCAGCTCCCCAGAGGCCCTAGCTTACAATGAGCAGTTCTTC. This codes for CASSPEALAYNEQFF. V is TRBV18 and J is TRBJ2-1; weak D call: TRBD2 (5 bases). V was shortened by 6 bases and J by 4 bases, with 16 bases between the two germline ends. Germline V lookup: CDR1 KGHSH, CDR2 LQKENI. CDR3 size: 15 residues.

The chain carries TRBV7-2 and TRBJ2-5; TRBD2 matches at 9 bases. Germline-derived CDR1 and CDR2 are SGHTA and FQGNSA. V dropped 6 bases and J dropped 2; count of bases not matched to a gene: 7. This CDR3 has 15 residues. CDR3 DNA: TGTGCCAGCAGTTTCTTAGCGGGGGTGCAAGAGACCCAGTACTTC. Protein sequence: CASSFLAGVQETQYF.

This chain connects TRBV19 to TRBJ1-2; the D gene is possibly TRBD1 (6 bases). V dropped 8 bases and J dropped 4 bases, with 20 bases sitting between them. CDR1 is LNHDA and CDR2 is SQIVND in the germline V gene (reference sequence). The CDR3 contains 15 residues. The CDR3 coding sequence is TGTGCCAGTCGCGTTGACAGGACCCCTACCTATGGCTACACCTTC. Its translation is CASRVDRTPTYGYTF.

This rearrangement joins TRBV5-1 to TRBJ1-1; TRBD1 agrees at 7 bases. Per germline, CDR1 SGHRS and CDR2 YFSETQ. This CDR3 has 15 amino acids. The V and J ends lost 6 bases and 0 bases, in that order; junction bases with no gene match: 8. This CDR3 reads CASNAGGAMNTEAFF. The DNA of the CDR3 is TGCGCCAGCAACGCAGGGGGGGCCATGAACACTGAAGCTTTCTTT.

The chain employs TRBV6-5 and TRBJ1-1; no firm D call. Germline values: CDR1 MNHEY, CDR2 SVGAGI. The CDR3 consists of 13 residues. The V gene lost 2 bases and the J gene lost 0 bases, with 4 bases spanning the gap. This chain's CDR3 is CASSYGMNTEAFF. CDR3 nucleotide sequence: TGTGCCAGCAGTTACGGGATGAACACTGAAGCTTTCTTT.

The chain links TRBV27 to TRBJ1-5; the D gene is possibly TRBD1 (5 bases). Germline assignment: CDR1 MNHEY and CDR2 SMNVEV (reference sequence). V lost 7 bases and J 5 bases, leaving 24 bases between the germline ends. This CDR3 region has 17 residues. The CDR3 region is CASKGHPPGVGDQPQHF. The CDR3 DNA is TGTGCCAGCAAAGGCCATCCGCCGGGGGTGGGGGATCAGCCCCAGCATTTT.

This clone was detected once. This sequence joins TRBV24-1 and TRBJ2-3, with D hard to call. The CDR3 runs to 16 residues. Germline-derived CDR1 and CDR2 are KGHDR and SFDVKD. Deletions cut 0 bases from V and 3 bases from J, with 12 bases between. The CDR3 DNA reads as TGTGCCACCAGTGATTTGGTGGGTCCGAGTACAGATACGCAGTATTTT. Its protein product is CATSDLVGPSTDTQYF.

The V and J genes are TRBV6-2 or TRBV6-3 and TRBJ1-5, with D unclear. Germline V CDR1 and CDR2: MNHEY, SVGEGT. V dropped 2 bases and J dropped 9 bases, with 11 bases sitting between them. The CDR3 runs 13 residues. DNA for the CDR3: TGTGCCAGCAGTTACAGAGGAGAAACGCCCCAGCATTTT. It codes for CASSYRGETPQHF.

The rearrangement links TRBV15 to TRBJ1-1; D might be TRBD1 (6 bases). The germline V gene encodes CDR1 LNHNV and CDR2 YYDKDF (reference sequence). CDR3 size: 15 residues. Between the trimmed V and J ends, which lost 1 base and 3 bases, there was a span of 12 bases. The CDR3 loop reads CATSRATGSDTEAFF. CDR3 DNA: TGTGCCACCAGCAGAGCCACAGGGAGCGACACTGAAGCTTTCTTT.

The chain uses TRBV18 and TRBJ2-7; D not certain. This CDR3 has 12 amino acids. The germline V and J ends were trimmed by 3 bases and 9 bases, with 12 bases remaining between them. Germline values: CDR1 KGHSH, CDR2 LQKENI. The CDR3 here is CASSPDGGRQYF. The CDR3 nucleotides read TGTGCCAGCTCACCGGACGGTGGTCGGCAGTACTTC. The entire variable domain, with the rest obtained from reference TRBV18 and TRBJ2-7, is as follows: NAGVMQNPRHLVRRRGQEARLRCSPMKGHSHVYWYRQLPEEGLKFMVYLQKENIIDESGMPKERFSAEFPKEGPSILRIQQVVRGDSAAYFCASSPDGGRQYFGPGTRLTVT.